This T cell receptor beta chain was identified during a study of response to subunit inactivated influenza vaccine. This clonotype was seen ten or more times. Its matching antigen is unknown. The CDR3 is 15 residues long. Germline V lookup: CDR1 SGHTA, CDR2 FQGNSA. Trimming left V 2 bases short and J 1 base short, with 9 bases between. TCRdb fed the RT-PCR reads into MiXCR, producing one record per CDR3 protein. Of 700,000 to 900,000 distinct CDR3 sequences listed, around 20% are singletons. Regarding the study as a whole: Authors suggested each seasonal flu vaccination may recruit only limited numbers of new T cells.

The clonotype originates from a man aged 50 to 60 who received an inactivated influenza vaccine. The sample was PBMCs from blood, taken more than 4 days after vaccination. The genes are TRBV7-2 and TRBJ1-5, with D uncertain. The DNA of the CDR3 is TGTGCCAGCAGCTTATATCCGGGAAGCAATCAGCCCCAGCATTTT. Protein: CASSLYPGSNQPQHF. Full variable domain (rest looked up from reference TRBV7-2 and TRBJ1-5): GAGVSQSPSNKVTEKGKDVELRCDPISGHTALYWYRQSLGQGLEFLIYFQGNSAPDKSGLPSDRFSAERTGGSVSTLTIQRTQQEDSAVYLCASSLYPGSNQPQHFGDGTRLSIL.